These 21 T cell receptor beta chains originate from one sample sequenced in a study of blood T cell repertoires in COVID-19. TCRdb keeps only in-frame clones here, not all; method: immunoSEQ multiplex PCR. The sample carries under 300,000 clones, roughly four fifths recorded once. Material for sequencing was peripheral blood. These receptors came from a man between 25 and 39 years old who had recovered from COVID-19.

V usage is TRBV9 and J usage is TRBJ2-3; 7 nucleotides agree with TRBD1. Germline CDR1 is SGDLS and CDR2 is YYNGEE. The CDR3 is made up of 12 amino acids. V shed 7 bases, J shed 1 base, and the junction held 0 bases outside the gene matches. DNA for the CDR3: TGTGCCAGCCAGGGGGGCACAGATACGCAGTATTTT. It codes for CASQGGTDTQYF.

The chain uses TRBV12-5 and TRBJ2-7; a weak D match, TRBD2 (7 bases). Germline CDR1 reads LGHNT; CDR2 reads FRNRAP. The length of the CDR3 is 14 residues. V dropped 7 bases and J dropped 5 bases, with 18 bases sitting between them. The CDR3 DNA is TGTGCTAGTGCCCTCGGAGGGGGGGGCGACGAGCAGTACTTC. It specifies CASALGGGGDEQYF.

As concerns this clone: Other DNA sequences of this sample code for an identical CDR3. The chain recombines TRBV18 with TRBJ1-1; D gene ambiguous. V was shortened by 6 bases and J by 1 base, with 12 bases between the two germline ends. Germline loops: CDR1 KGHSH, CDR2 LQKENI. This CDR3 has 14 residues. CDR3: CASSPPAGNTEAFF. For the CDR3, the DNA is TGTGCCAGCTCCCCGCCCGCAGGGAACACTGAAGCTTTCTTT.

This chain connects TRBV7-3 to TRBJ2-1, with D possibly TRBD2 on 6 matching bases. CDR1 and CDR2 from the germline V gene are SGHTA and FQGTGA. The CDR3 totals 13 residues. V gave up 5 bases and J gave up 7 bases, with 12 bases separating them. The CDR3 sequence: CASSLGGGNEQFF. As DNA, the CDR3 is TGTGCCAGCAGCCTCGGGGGTGGAAATGAGCAGTTCTTC. Variable domain in full (rest from reference TRBV7-3 and TRBJ2-1): GAGVSQTPSNKVTEKGKYVELRCDPISGHTALYWYRQSLGQGPEFLIYFQGTGAADDSGLPNDRFFAVRPEGSVSTLKIQRTERGDSAVYLCASSLGGGNEQFFGPGTRLTVL.

The rearrangement links TRBV7-9 to TRBJ2-2, with TRBD2 identical over 8 bases. The CDR3 consists of 18 residues. After removal of 11 bases from V and 0 bases from J, the junction contained 17 bases not matched to a gene. CDR1 is SEHNR and CDR2 is FQNEAQ in the germline V gene (reference sequence). The CDR3 sequence is CALDQRGNIFSNTGELFF. DNA of the CDR3: TGTGCCCTGGACCAGCGGGGGAACATTTTCTCGAACACCGGGGAGCTGTTTTTT.

The V and J genes are TRBV11-2 and TRBJ2-5; 7 bases agree with TRBD1. This CDR3 spans 16 amino acids. Germline trimming cut 6 bases from V and 5 bases from J; bases unmatched to any gene: 15. Germline V gene sequence: CDR1 SGHAT, CDR2 FQNNGV. The CDR3 DNA reads as TGTGCCAGCAGACGTCATGGAACAGGGGCGATGGAGACCCAGTACTTC. Its protein product is CASRRHGTGAMETQYF.

This chain links TRBV5-1 with TRBJ1-4; D gene uncertain. Germline CDR1 reads SGHRS; CDR2 reads YFSETQ. The CDR3 consists of 13 residues. Trimming left V 1 base short and J 8 bases short, with 9 bases between. The CDR3 nucleotides read TGCGCCAGCAGCTTGAACAGCCAGGAAAAACTGTTTTTT. Protein product: CASSLNSQEKLFF.

The chain carries TRBV12-1 and TRBJ1-2; the D call of TRBD1 is as the table states it, not checked on the DNA. TRBV12-1 counts as a pseudogene. The CDR3 covers 13 residues. CDR3 residues: CASSFDRSYGYTF. The CDR3 nucleotides are TGTGCCAGCAGCTTTGACAGGTCCTATGGCTACACCTTC.

The chain links TRBV5-1 to TRBJ2-5; D may be TRBD2 (6 bases). Germline V gene sequence: CDR1 SGHRS, CDR2 YFSETQ. The CDR3 has 15 residues. Trimming removed 4 bases at V and 4 bases at J, with 17 bases between. CDR3 nucleotides: TGCGCCAGCAGCCTTACTGAACCAGCGGGAGAGACCCAGTACTTC. Amino acid sequence: CASSLTEPAGETQYF.

V usage is TRBV5-4 and J usage is TRBJ2-2, with 16 bases matching TRBD2. The CDR3 covers 19 residues. With 4 bases clipped from V and 7 bases from J, the junction kept 13 bases outside the gene matches. Germline CDR1 is SGHNT and CDR2 is YYREEE (reference sequence). Here the CDR3 reads CASSGRPGLAGGRSGELFF. The CDR3 coding sequence is TGTGCCAGCAGCGGAAGGCCGGGACTAGCGGGGGGGCGTAGCGGGGAGCTGTTTTTT. The variable domain in full, with the rest retrieved from reference TRBV5-4 and TRBJ2-2, is ETGVTQSPTHLIKTRGQQVTLRCSSQSGHNTVSWYQQALGQGPQFIFQYYREEENGRGNFPPRFSGLQFPNYSSELNVNALELDDSALYLCASSGRPGLAGGRSGELFFGEGSRLTVL.

The chain couples TRBV28 to TRBJ1-1; D might be TRBD1 (5 bases). Germline CDR1 is MDHEN and CDR2 is SYDVKM. The CDR3 runs 15 residues. Trimming took off 6 bases at V and 1 base at J, with 15 bases between the two ends. The CDR3 is CASRLTQGGNTEAFF. CDR3 coding DNA: TGTGCCAGCAGGCTGACTCAGGGAGGGAACACTGAAGCTTTCTTT.

This rearrangement joins TRBV10-3 to TRBJ1-2; D is undetermined. V dropped 4 bases and J dropped 8 bases, with 11 bases sitting between them. CDR1 and CDR2 from the germline V gene are ENHRY and SYGVKD. This CDR3 contains 12 residues. The CDR3 is CAISVGETGYTF. The CDR3 DNA is TGTGCCATCAGTGTGGGCGAAACGGGCTACACCTTC.

This chain links TRBV27 with TRBJ1-1; D remains unclear. Trimming stripped 4 bases from V and 0 bases from J, with 21 bases between. Germline assignment: CDR1 MNHEY and CDR2 SMNVEV (reference sequence). The CDR3 contains 18 residues. In nucleotides, the CDR3 is TGTGCCAGCAGTTCGCGGGTGGGCCGCGAGAGAATGAACACTGAAGCTTTCTTT. The encoded protein is CASSSRVGRERMNTEAFF.

This clone showed up just a few times. The rearrangement joins TRBV29-1 to TRBJ1-1; possibly TRBD1 for D (5 bases). The V gene's germline CDR1 is SQVTM and CDR2 ANQGSEA. V dropped 7 bases and J dropped 4 bases, with 13 bases sitting between them. CDR3 length equals 12 residues. The CDR3 bases are TGCAGCGCTGGATGGGGCGGCACTGAAGCTTTCTTT. Its translation: CSAGWGGTEAFF.

The V call is TRBV7-9, the J call TRBJ1-4; 7 bases fit TRBD1. The CDR3 totals 14 residues. V shed 3 bases and J 4 bases; nucleotides not matched to a gene: 2. Germline V gene lookup returns CDR1 SEHNR and CDR2 FQNEAQ (reference sequence). The CDR3 protein is CASSLQGGNEKLFF. The CDR3 region has the DNA TGTGCCAGCAGCTTGCAGGGGGGTAATGAAAAACTGTTTTTT.

CDR3 DNA sequence: TGTGCCAGCAGTCTACAGGGATTCGACGAGCAGTACTTC. This gives the protein CASSLQGFDEQYF. This chain uses TRBV12-3 or TRBV12-4 with TRBJ2-7; the D gene is possibly TRBD1 (6 bases). The V end was cut by 5 bases, the J end by 5 bases, with 13 bases between. The CDR3 loop spans 13 amino acids.

For the CDR3, the DNA is TGTGCCAGCAGTTACCAACAGGGGTTGCAAAATGAAAAACTGTTTTTT. Translating it yields CASSYQQGLQNEKLFF. This chain links TRBV6-6 with TRBJ1-4; 7 bases match TRBD1. The V gene's germline CDR1 is MNHNY and CDR2 SVGAGI (reference sequence). This CDR3 contains 16 residues. The J segment lost 5 bases and the V segment lost 2 bases, leaving 8 bases of the junction unmatched.

The chain is built from TRBV10-2 and TRBJ2-5; D not resolved. This CDR3 region has 14 residues. V lost 5 bases and J lost 5, with 15 bases in between. From germline, CDR1 is WSHSY and CDR2 SAAADI. CDR3 loop: CASSIRLEVETQYF. The CDR3, as DNA: TGCGCCAGCAGTATTCGACTCGAGGTGGAGACCCAGTACTTC.

V usage is TRBV28 and J usage is TRBJ2-7; weak D call: TRBD2 (7 bases). The CDR3 spans 16 residues. The germline CDR1 and CDR2 sequences are MDHEN and SYDVKM. Trimming removed 4 bases at V and 4 bases at J, with 20 bases between. CDR3 loop: CASSSGGGQTFYEQYV. CDR3 bases: TGTGCCAGCAGTTCTGGGGGGGGGCAAACCTTTTACGAGCAGTACGTC.

The V call is TRBV29-1, the J call TRBJ1-2, with 7 bases aligning to TRBD1. CDR1 SQVTM and CDR2 ANQGSEA come from the germline V gene. After removal of 3 bases from V and 1 base from J, the junction contained 2 bases not matched to a gene. This CDR3 comprises 13 residues. CDR3 sequence: CSVERQGNYGYTF. CDR3 coding DNA: TGCAGCGTTGAGCGACAGGGTAACTATGGCTACACCTTC.

In this sample, this clone turned up once. The rearrangement links TRBV5-1 to TRBJ2-3, with D perhaps matching TRBD2 (8 bases). V lost 4 bases to trimming and J lost 2 bases, with 17 bases between them. This CDR3 region has 16 residues. From germline, CDR1 is SGHRS and CDR2 YFSETQ. The CDR3 nucleotides read TGCGCCAGCAGCGACAGGGCGGGGGGTTTCACAGATACGCAGTATTTT. It specifies CASSDRAGGFTDTQYF.